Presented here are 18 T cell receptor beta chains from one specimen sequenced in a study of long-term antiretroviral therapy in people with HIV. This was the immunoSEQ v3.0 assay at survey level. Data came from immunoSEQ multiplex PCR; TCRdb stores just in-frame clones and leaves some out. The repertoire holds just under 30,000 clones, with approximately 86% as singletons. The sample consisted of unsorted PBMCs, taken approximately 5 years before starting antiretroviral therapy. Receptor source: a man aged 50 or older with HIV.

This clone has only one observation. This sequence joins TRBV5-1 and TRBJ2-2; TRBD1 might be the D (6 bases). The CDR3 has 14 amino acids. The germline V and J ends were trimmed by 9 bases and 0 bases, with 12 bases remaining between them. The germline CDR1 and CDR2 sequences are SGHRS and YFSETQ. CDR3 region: CATRQDPNTGELFF. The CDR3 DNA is TGCGCCACCAGACAGGACCCGAACACCGGGGAGCTGTTTTTT.

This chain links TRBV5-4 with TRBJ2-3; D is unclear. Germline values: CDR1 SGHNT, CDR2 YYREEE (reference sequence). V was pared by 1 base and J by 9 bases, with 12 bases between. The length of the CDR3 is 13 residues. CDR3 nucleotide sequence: TGTGCCAGCAGCTTGAACTTCGGGCTAACGCAGTATTTT. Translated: CASSLNFGLTQYF.

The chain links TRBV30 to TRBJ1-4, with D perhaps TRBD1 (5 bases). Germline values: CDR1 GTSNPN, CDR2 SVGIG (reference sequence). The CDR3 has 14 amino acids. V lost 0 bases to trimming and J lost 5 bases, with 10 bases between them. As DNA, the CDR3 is TGTGCCTGGAGTGTAACGACAGTGAATGAAAAACTGTTTTTT. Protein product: CAWSVTTVNEKLFF.

As DNA, the CDR3 is TGTGCCAGCAGCTTGGGGGTAGCCGAGAGCTCCTACGAGCAGTACTTC. It specifies CASSLGVAESSYEQYF. This rearrangement joins TRBV5-4 to TRBJ2-5; D is ambiguous. The J call may be incorrect, as the DNA end agrees better with TRBJ2-7. This CDR3 is built from 16 residues. The germline V gene encodes CDR1 SGHNT and CDR2 YYREEE (reference sequence).

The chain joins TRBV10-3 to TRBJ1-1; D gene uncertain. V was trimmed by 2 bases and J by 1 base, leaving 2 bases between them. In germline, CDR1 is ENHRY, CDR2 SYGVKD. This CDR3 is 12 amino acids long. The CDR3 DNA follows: TGTGCCATCAGTGAGCGGAACACTGAAGCTTTCTTT. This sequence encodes CAISERNTEAFF.

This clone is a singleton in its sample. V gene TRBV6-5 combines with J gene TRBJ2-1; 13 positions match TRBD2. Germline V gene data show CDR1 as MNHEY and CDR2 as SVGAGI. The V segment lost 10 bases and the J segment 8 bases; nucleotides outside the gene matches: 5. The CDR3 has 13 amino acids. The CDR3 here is CATRTSGGDEQFF. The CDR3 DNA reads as TGTGCCACCCGGACTAGCGGGGGTGATGAGCAGTTCTTC.

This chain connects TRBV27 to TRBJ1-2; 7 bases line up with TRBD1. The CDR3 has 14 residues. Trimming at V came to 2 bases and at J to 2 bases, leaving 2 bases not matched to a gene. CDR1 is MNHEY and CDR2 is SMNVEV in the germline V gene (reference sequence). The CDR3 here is CASSLKGGNYGYTF. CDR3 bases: TGTGCCAGCAGTTTAAAAGGGGGCAACTATGGCTACACCTTC.

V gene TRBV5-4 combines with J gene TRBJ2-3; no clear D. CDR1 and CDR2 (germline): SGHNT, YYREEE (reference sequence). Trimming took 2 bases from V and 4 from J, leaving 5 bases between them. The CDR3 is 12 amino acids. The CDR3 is CASSFLADTQYF. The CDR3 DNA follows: TGTGCCAGCAGCTTTCTAGCAGATACGCAGTATTTT.

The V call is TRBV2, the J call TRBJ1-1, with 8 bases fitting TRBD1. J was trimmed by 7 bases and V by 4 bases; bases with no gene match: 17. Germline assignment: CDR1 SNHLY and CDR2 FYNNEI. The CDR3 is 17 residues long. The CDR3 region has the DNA TGTGCCAGCAGTGGAGGTCTGGGACAGGTTGGAGCCGATGAAGCTTTCTTT. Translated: CASSGGLGQVGADEAFF.

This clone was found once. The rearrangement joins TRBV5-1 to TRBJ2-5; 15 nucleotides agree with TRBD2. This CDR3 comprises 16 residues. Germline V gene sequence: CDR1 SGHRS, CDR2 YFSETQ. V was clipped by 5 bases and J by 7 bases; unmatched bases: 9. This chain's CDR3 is CASRYGLAGGPGTQYF. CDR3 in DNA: TGCGCCAGCAGATATGGACTAGCGGGGGGGCCGGGGACCCAGTACTTC.

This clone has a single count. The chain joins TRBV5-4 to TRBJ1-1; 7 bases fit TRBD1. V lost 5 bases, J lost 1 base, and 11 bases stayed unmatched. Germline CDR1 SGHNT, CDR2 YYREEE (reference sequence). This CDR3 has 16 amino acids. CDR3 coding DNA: TGTGCCAGCAGAAAGGGGGGGACAGTCTGGAACACTGAAGCTTTCTTT. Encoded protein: CASRKGGTVWNTEAFF.

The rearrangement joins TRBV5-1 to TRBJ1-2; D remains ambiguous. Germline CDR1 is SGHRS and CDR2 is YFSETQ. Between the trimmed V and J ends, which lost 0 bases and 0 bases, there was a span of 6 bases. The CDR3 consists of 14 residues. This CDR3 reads CASSLGNPNYGYTF. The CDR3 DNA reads TGCGCCAGCAGCTTGGGGAATCCTAACTATGGCTACACCTTC.

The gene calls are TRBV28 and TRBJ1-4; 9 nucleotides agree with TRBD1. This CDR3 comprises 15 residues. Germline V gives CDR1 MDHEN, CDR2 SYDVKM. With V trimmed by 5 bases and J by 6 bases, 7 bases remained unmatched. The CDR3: CASSPDRGWDEKLFF. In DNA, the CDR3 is TGTGCCAGCAGTCCGGACAGGGGATGGGATGAAAAACTGTTTTTT.

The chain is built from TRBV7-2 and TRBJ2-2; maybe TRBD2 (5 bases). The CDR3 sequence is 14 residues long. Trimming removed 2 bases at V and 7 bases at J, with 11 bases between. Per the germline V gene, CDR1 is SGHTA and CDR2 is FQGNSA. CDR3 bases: TGTGCCAGCAGCTTAAATAAAGGGAGCGGGGAGCTGTTTTTT. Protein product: CASSLNKGSGELFF.

DNA for the CDR3: TGTGCCAGCGCCACGGACCTCTCCTATAATTCACCCCTCCACTTT. The encoded protein is CASATDLSYNSPLHF. The chain couples TRBV18 to TRBJ1-6; D ambiguous. Germline V lookup: CDR1 KGHSH, CDR2 LQKENI. The CDR3 is 15 amino acids. Trimming left V 8 bases short and J 0 bases short, with 11 bases between.

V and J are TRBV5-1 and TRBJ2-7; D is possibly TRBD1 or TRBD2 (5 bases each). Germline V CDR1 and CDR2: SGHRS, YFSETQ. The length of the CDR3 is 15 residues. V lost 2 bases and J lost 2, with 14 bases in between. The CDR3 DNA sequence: TGCGCCAGCAGCTTAAGGGGAGCTGCACCCTACGAGCAGTACTTC. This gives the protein CASSLRGAAPYEQYF.

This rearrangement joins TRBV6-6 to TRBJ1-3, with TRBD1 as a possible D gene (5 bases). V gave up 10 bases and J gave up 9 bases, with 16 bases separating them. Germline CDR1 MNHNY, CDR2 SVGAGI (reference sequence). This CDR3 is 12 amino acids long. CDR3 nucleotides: TGTGCCATACAGGTGGAGGGTTCCACCATATATTTT. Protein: CAIQVEGSTIYF.

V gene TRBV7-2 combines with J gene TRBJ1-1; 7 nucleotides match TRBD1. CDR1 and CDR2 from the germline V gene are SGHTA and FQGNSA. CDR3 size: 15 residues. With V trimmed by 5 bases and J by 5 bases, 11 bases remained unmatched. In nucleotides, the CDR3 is TGTGCCAGCAGCCCGGGACAGTTTTCGAGAACTGAAGCTTTCTTT. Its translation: CASSPGQFSRTEAFF.